The sample holds one count of the clone carrying this TCR beta chain. Germline V gene data show CDR1 as LGHDT and CDR2 as YNNKEL (reference sequence). Trimming took 3 bases from V and 6 from J; bases not matched to a gene: 8. This CDR3 has 15 residues. Random-hexamer reverse transcription was applied to about 0.45 to 1 ug RNA. Using its own MiXCR run on the immunoSEQ multiplex PCR reads, TCRdb lists one record per CDR3 protein. The sample includes about 240,000 distinct CDR3 sequences, about 96% of them seen just once. The sample belongs to a study of CD8 T cells in Susac syndrome. The sample consisted of CD4+ T cells from PBMCs. J is TRBJ2-1 and V is TRBV3-1, with TRBD2 identical over 7 bases. The origin of this receptor is a human donor with Susac syndrome. CDR3 in amino acids: CASSHRPGGSNEQFF. DNA for the CDR3: TGTGCCAGCAGCCATAGGCCGGGAGGTAGCAATGAGCAGTTCTTC.